Reported below is one T cell receptor (beta chain). The sample belongs to a study of T cell responses to AZD1222 COVID-19 vaccine. Sequenced by immunoSEQ multiplex PCR; TCRdb stores in-frame clones only, minus some. The top ten hold 2.8% of the sample, which has some 96,000 clones, 88% seen once. Trimming stripped 0 bases from V and 0 bases from J, with 13 bases between. The CDR3 covers 17 residues. Germline CDR1 reads SEHNR; CDR2 reads FQNEAQ (reference sequence). This chain links TRBV7-9 with TRBJ2-3; D might be TRBD2 (6 bases). This receptor was identified in an adult in good health. The sequencing here drew on peripheral blood, taken on day 0 of AZD1222 vaccination. CDR3 sequence (DNA): TGTGCCAGCAGCTTAGCGAAGGCTAGCGTGAGCACAGATACGCAGTATTTT. It is translated as CASSLAKASVSTDTQYF.